This T cell receptor beta chain was recorded in a study of human T cells and chemical hapten exposure. Time point specified: pre-sensitization, week 0. Stated treatment: therapeutic diphenylcyclopropenone sensitization with weekly scalp DPC. Only after blood had been drawn was each patch test applied. The CDR3 runs 12 residues. Between the trimmed V and J ends, which lost 9 bases and 10 bases, there was a span of 16 bases. Germline V lookup: CDR1 SNHLY, CDR2 FYNNEI. TCRdb fed the RACE reads into MiXCR, producing one record per CDR3 protein. This table holds 190,000 or so distinct CDR3 sequences, roughly 30% found once.

The chain recombines TRBV2 with TRBJ1-5; TRBD1 might be the D (6 bases). The specimen was whole blood, collected in connection with sensitization to the hapten diphenylcyclopropenone (DPC). This receptor was identified in a woman aged 25-40 years with alopecia areata. Some clones in this sample may be carry-over from other donors' samples. DNA of the CDR3: TGTGCCAGTGCCGCCGGGGGCGAACCCCAGCATTTT. Translation: CASAAGGEPQHF.